The 30 T cell receptor beta chains reported below all come from one sample, sequenced in a study of naive and memory T cell subsets. Whole-study results and caveats: Possibly reflecting memory cells re-expressing CD45RA, a few larger clonotypes occurred in naive repertoires, especially CD8.

An equimolar mix of two oligonucleotides served as the beta constant-region primer for TRBC1 and TRBC2. Nested alpha and beta constant-region primers with the SP2 primer drove four PCR rounds on ligated cDNA. TCRdb re-derived calls from the UMI-ligation and nested PCR reads in MiXCR, one entry per CDR3 protein. The data contain 150,000 or so distinct CDR3 sequences, approximately 22% of them singletons. These receptors have no identified antigens. The sequenced sample was naive CD4+ T cells from blood. The receptors originated from a human donor in good health.

The chain links TRBV7-2 to TRBJ2-1; 10 bases are a match to TRBD2. V lost 2 bases, J lost 4 bases, and 5 bases stayed unmatched. Germline-derived CDR1 and CDR2 are SGHTA and FQGNSA. CDR3 length equals 16 residues. The chain's CDR3 is CASSLPLAGTYNEQFF. The CDR3, as DNA: TGTGCCAGCAGCTTACCACTAGCGGGGACTTACAATGAGCAGTTCTTC. The full variable domain, completed using reference TRBV7-2 and TRBJ2-1, is GAGVSQSPSNKVTEKGKDVELRCDPISGHTALYWYRQSLGQGLEFLIYFQGNSAPDKSGLPSDRFSAERTGGSVSTLTIQRTQQEDSAVYLCASSLPLAGTYNEQFFGPGTRLTVL.

In its sample, this clonotype was seen many times. The chain is built from TRBV9 and TRBJ2-3; D not certain. This CDR3 spans 14 amino acids. The V end was cut by 1 base, the J end by 4 bases, with 10 bases between. Germline loops: CDR1 SGDLS, CDR2 YYNGEE. CDR3 sequence (DNA): TGTGCCAGCAGCGTAAGACCCCTTGCAGATACGCAGTATTTT. This sequence encodes CASSVRPLADTQYF.

This clonotype was seen a handful of times. The chain employs TRBV5-1 and TRBJ2-1; no firm D call. The CDR3 has 14 residues. Germline lookup yields CDR1 SGHRS and CDR2 YFSETQ. V was clipped by 3 bases and J by 6 bases, with 13 bases between them. The CDR3 nucleotides are TGCGCCAGCAGCTCGGCCTCGCCAATCAATGAGCAGTTCTTC. Translating gives CASSSASPINEQFF.

This clonotype appeared a few times. The V and J genes are TRBV20-1 and TRBJ2-1; maybe TRBD2 (5 bases). This CDR3 comprises 11 residues. Trimming left V 1 base short and J 10 bases short, with 8 bases between. Germline CDR1 is DFQATT and CDR2 is SNEGSKA (reference sequence). The CDR3, as DNA: TGCAGTGCTAGAGGGGGAGAGGAGCAGTTCTTC. Translating it yields CSARGGEEQFF.

This clonotype was observed a handful of times. The rearrangement uses TRBV12-3 or TRBV12-4 and TRBJ1-3; no clear D gene. Trimming took 8 bases from V and 2 from J, leaving 13 bases between them. CDR3 length equals 14 residues. CDR3 bases: TGTGCCAGCCGACCGACCGGAACTGGAAACACCATATATTTT. Translated: CASRPTGTGNTIYF.

This chain links TRBV3-1 with TRBJ2-3; a weak D match, TRBD1 (5 bases). This CDR3 has 14 amino acids. Germline V lookup: CDR1 LGHDT, CDR2 YNNKEL (reference sequence). The V end was cut by 2 bases, the J end by 4 bases, with 10 bases between. Written as DNA, the CDR3 is TGTGCCAGCAGCCAAAGCAGGGTAGCAGATACGCAGTATTTT. It codes for CASSQSRVADTQYF.

The rearrangement joins TRBV12-3 or TRBV12-4 to TRBJ1-5; D unclear. CDR3 length equals 14 residues. Trimming left V 3 bases short and J 0 bases short, with 6 bases between. As DNA, the CDR3 is TGTGCCAGCAGTTTTCGCGATAGCAATCAGCCCCAGCATTTT. It yields the protein CASSFRDSNQPQHF.

Only a few counts were recorded for this clonotype. The CDR3 nucleotides read TGTGCCAGCAGCTTAACTTCCGGGCAAGAGACCCAGTACTTC. Its translation: CASSLTSGQETQYF. The chain recombines TRBV7-3 with TRBJ2-5, with D uncertain. Germline V lookup: CDR1 SGHTA, CDR2 FQGTGA. V gave up 0 bases and J gave up 2 bases, with 7 bases separating them. There are 14 residues in the CDR3.

This clonotype was found many times. This chain links TRBV6-6 with TRBJ1-1; 8 nucleotides match TRBD1. CDR1 and CDR2 (germline): MNHNY, SVGAGI (reference sequence). The CDR3 runs 15 residues. The V gene end was trimmed by 0 bases and the J gene end by 2 bases; junction bases not matched to a gene: 2. The DNA of the CDR3 is TGTGCCAGCAGTTACTCCGGGACAGGCAACACTGAAGCTTTCTTT. Amino acid sequence: CASSYSGTGNTEAFF.

In its sample, this clonotype was seen many times. The J gene is TRBJ2-1, the V gene TRBV7-9, with 10 nucleotides matching TRBD2. CDR1 is SEHNR and CDR2 is FQNEAQ in the germline V gene (reference sequence). This CDR3 has 14 residues. J gave up 7 bases and V 5 bases, and 5 bases lay outside the gene matches. CDR3 in amino acids: CASSQAGGLNEQFF. The CDR3 coding sequence is TGTGCCAGCAGCCAAGCGGGAGGGCTGAATGAGCAGTTCTTC.

This clonotype was seen a handful of times. The gene calls are TRBV6-6 and TRBJ2-7, with 7 nucleotides matching TRBD1. Germline values: CDR1 MNHNY, CDR2 SVGAGI (reference sequence). Losses at the gene ends were 2 bases for V and 2 bases for J; bases not matched to a gene: 6. The CDR3 covers 15 residues. CDR3: CASSYGQGVPYEQYF. DNA for the CDR3: TGTGCCAGCAGTTACGGGCAGGGGGTACCCTACGAGCAGTACTTC.

The chain is built from TRBV18 and TRBJ1-1; 7 nucleotides agree with TRBD1. V gave up 2 bases and J gave up 2 bases; unmatched junction bases: 8. Germline V gene lookup returns CDR1 KGHSH and CDR2 LQKENI. The CDR3 loop spans 16 amino acids. CDR3 protein: CASSPVSGQANTEAFF. As DNA, the CDR3 is TGTGCCAGCTCACCAGTGAGTGGACAGGCCAACACTGAAGCTTTCTTT.

The chain carries TRBV20-1 and TRBJ2-7; tentative D call: TRBD1 (5 bases). Germline V CDR1 and CDR2: DFQATT, SNEGSKA (reference sequence). V lost 2 bases to trimming and J lost 1 base, with 6 bases between them. This CDR3 is 12 amino acids long. The CDR3 DNA reads TGCAGTGCTAGACAGGGATCCTACGAGCAGTACTTC. This codes for CSARQGSYEQYF.

This clonotype was recorded a few times. The chain combines TRBV6-2 or TRBV6-3 with TRBJ1-2, with TRBD1 matching over 11 bases. From germline, CDR1 is MNHEY and CDR2 SVGEGT. Trimming cost V 2 bases and J 4 bases; bases outside gene matches: 9. The CDR3 runs to 17 residues. CDR3 protein: CASSYEGTGGFFYGYTF. CDR3 coding DNA: TGTGCCAGCAGTTACGAAGGGACAGGGGGTTTCTTCTATGGCTACACCTTC.

Turning to this clonotype: The junction departs from the called germline gene at one end, perhaps through a read error. The J gene is TRBJ1-1, the V gene TRBV20-1; D unresolved. Germline V gives CDR1 DFQATT, CDR2 SNEGSKA (reference sequence). CDR3 length: 12 residues. CDR3 DNA sequence: TGCAGTGCTAGAGCCAAGGTTACTGTAGCTTTCTTT. Protein sequence: CSARAKVTVAFF.

This clonotype was seen only a few times. The chain has TRBV5-1 and TRBJ1-1, with 8 positions matching TRBD1. The CDR3 has 13 amino acids. With V trimmed by 4 bases and J by 8 bases, 7 bases remained unmatched. Germline assignment: CDR1 SGHRS and CDR2 YFSETQ. CDR3 DNA sequence: TGCGCCAGCAGCCACGGGACAGGAGAAGAAGCTTTCTTT. Translating it yields CASSHGTGEEAFF.

This clonotype occurred many times. This chain uses TRBV9 with TRBJ2-2; TRBD1 agrees at 8 bases. The CDR3 runs 15 residues. The germline V gene encodes CDR1 SGDLS and CDR2 YYNGEE. V dropped 0 bases and J dropped 6; count of bases not matched to a gene: 4. The CDR3 is CASSVGLGQAGELFF. In DNA form, the CDR3 reads TGTGCCAGCAGCGTAGGGTTGGGACAGGCCGGGGAGCTGTTTTTT.

This clonotype was observed a few times. This chain links TRBV6-6 with TRBJ1-3; D remains ambiguous. CDR1 and CDR2 (germline): MNHNY, SVGAGI (reference sequence). V was trimmed by 4 bases and J by 0 bases, leaving 7 bases between them. This CDR3 spans 14 amino acids. The CDR3 loop is CASSSLSSGNTIYF. The CDR3 coding sequence is TGTGCCAGCAGTTCCTTGAGCTCTGGAAACACCATATATTTT.

V and J are TRBV7-2 and TRBJ2-1; TRBD2 agrees at 10 bases. The germline CDR1 and CDR2 sequences are SGHTA and FQGNSA. The CDR3 has 17 amino acids. V dropped 3 bases and J dropped 3; count of bases not matched to a gene: 8. CDR3 loop: CASSFGGGLAVYNEQFF. CDR3 DNA sequence: TGTGCCAGCAGCTTCGGGGGAGGACTAGCGGTCTACAATGAGCAGTTCTTC.

The chain couples TRBV12-3 or TRBV12-4 to TRBJ2-1, with 7 nucleotides matching TRBD1. Losses at the gene ends were 4 bases for V and 8 bases for J; bases not matched to a gene: 11. The CDR3 has 15 residues. CDR3 DNA sequence: TGTGCCAGCAGTTACAGGGGCCTTCCGTTGGATGAGCAGTTCTTC. It codes for CASSYRGLPLDEQFF.

The chain employs TRBV19 and TRBJ2-3; D not certain. The CDR3 is 15 residues long. V was trimmed by 3 bases and J by 2 bases, leaving 12 bases between them. Germline V gives CDR1 LNHDA, CDR2 SQIVND (reference sequence). CDR3 nucleotides: TGTGCCAGTAGTATCCGTTCGCCGGCCACAGATACGCAGTATTTT. This translates into CASSIRSPATDTQYF.

This clonotype was picked up many times. The chain recombines TRBV4-3 with TRBJ1-5, with D uncertain. Trimming took 1 base from V and 5 from J, leaving 12 bases between them. This CDR3 is built from 15 residues. From germline, CDR1 is LGHNA and CDR2 YSLEER. Here the CDR3 DNA reads TGCGCCAGCAGCCAAGGATTCGGGTCGCATCAGCCCCAGCATTTT. This translates into CASSQGFGSHQPQHF.

This clonotype has a handful of counts. The chain employs TRBV7-6 and TRBJ2-7; TRBD1 matches 7 bases. J lost 2 bases, V lost 3 bases, and 4 bases had no gene match. The CDR3 sequence is 14 residues long. The germline gives CDR1 SGHVS, CDR2 FNYEAQ. The CDR3 is CASSLGQQTYEQYF. Here the CDR3 DNA reads TGTGCCAGCAGCTTGGGACAGCAAACCTACGAGCAGTACTTC.

The chain joins TRBV5-1 to TRBJ2-1, with 14 positions matching TRBD2. The germline V gene has CDR1 SGHRS and CDR2 YFSETQ. Germline trimming cut 4 bases from V and 5 bases from J; bases unmatched to any gene: 8. This CDR3 is 17 amino acids long. The CDR3 DNA follows: TGCGCCAGCAGCACTAACCCGGGACTAGCGGGGGACAATGAGCAGTTCTTC. As protein: CASSTNPGLAGDNEQFF.

This chain uses TRBV29-1 with TRBJ2-7, with D perhaps assigned TRBD1 or TRBD2 (5 bases each). Germline V gene lookup returns CDR1 SQVTM and CDR2 ANQGSEA. V was shortened by 4 bases and J by 5 bases, with 9 bases between the two germline ends. This CDR3 has 11 amino acids. The CDR3 coding sequence is TGCAGCGTTGTTCAGGGAGACGAGCAGTACTTC. It specifies CSVVQGDEQYF.

This sequence joins TRBV19 and TRBJ2-2, with 8 bases lining up with TRBD2. The CDR3 is 16 amino acids. CDR1 is LNHDA and CDR2 is SQIVND in the germline V gene (reference sequence). Trimming removed 5 bases from V and 5 bases from J; junction bases left unmatched: 10. The CDR3 sequence: CASSLPGLGNTGELFF. CDR3 DNA: TGTGCCAGTAGTCTCCCGGGACTAGGAAATACCGGGGAGCTGTTTTTT.

This clonotype has a handful of counts. J is TRBJ1-4 and V is TRBV29-1; D uncertain. Germline CDR1 SQVTM, CDR2 ANQGSEA. V dropped 6 bases and J dropped 0 bases, with 8 bases sitting between them. The CDR3 has 13 residues. This chain's CDR3 is CSVGSPTNEKLFF. The CDR3 coding sequence is TGCAGCGTAGGAAGTCCAACTAATGAAAAACTGTTTTTT.

This clonotype was seen ten or more times. The gene calls are TRBV6-6 and TRBJ2-1; 9 bases match TRBD1. The V gene end was trimmed by 0 bases and the J gene end by 0 bases; junction bases not matched to a gene: 9. Germline values: CDR1 MNHNY, CDR2 SVGAGI (reference sequence). The CDR3 is 19 residues long. The CDR3 loop is CASSYSGGQGPFSYNEQFF. The DNA for the CDR3 is TGTGCCAGCAGTTACTCTGGGGGACAGGGACCTTTCTCCTACAATGAGCAGTTCTTC.

This chain joins TRBV3-1 and TRBJ2-1; TRBD1 agrees at 11 bases. The length of the CDR3 is 15 residues. The trim removed 6 bases at V and 6 bases at J, leaving 7 bases unmatched. Germline V gives CDR1 LGHDT, CDR2 YNNKEL (reference sequence). The CDR3 DNA sequence: TGTGCCAGCAGACACCCGGGACAGGGGGTCAATGAGCAGTTCTTC. It translates to CASRHPGQGVNEQFF.

The chain couples TRBV7-9 to TRBJ1-5, with D possibly matching TRBD1 (5 bases). Germline CDR1 SEHNR, CDR2 FQNEAQ (reference sequence). V was cut by 4 bases and J by 5 bases, with 12 bases left in between. CDR3 length equals 14 residues. CDR3 nucleotide sequence: TGTGCCAGCAGCTCCGGGACTTATGATCAGCCCCAGCATTTT. Translated, it gives CASSSGTYDQPQHF.